This record concerns one TCR beta chain sequence. Its specific antigen is unknown. No much larger clonotype is one base removed from it; base qualities were not supplied. This entry is derived from a study of blood T cell repertoires in COVID-19 (dated by TCRdb to 2019 to 2021). In the study overall: Samples covering the acute and convalescent phases of COVID-19 were provided by collaborators in the United States, Italy and Spain. The prospective study material was composed of cDNA or gDNA derived from T cells, B-cell-depleted T cells, or PBMCs. The dataset comprised deeply sampled blood TCRbeta repertoires from subjects exposed to, actively infected with, or recovered from COVID-19. The repertoires were made available in a free public database intended to serve as a resource for research on the immune response to SARS-CoV-2. The samples were drawn from the first 160 participants of the ongoing ImmuneRACE study and from some 1,300 subjects provided by 6 global collaborators. The sample metadata nearly always contained a de-identified subject ID, COVID-19 status, age in years and sex. Where available, HLA class I and class II types were obtained from metadata supplied by the sample provider rather than from assay-based typing.

According to the germline V gene (reference sequence), CDR1 reads SGHNT and CDR2 reads YYREEE. Relative to germline, V is missing 4 bases and J is missing 6 bases, with 6 bases of the junction outside any gene match. The CDR3 covers 13 residues, taking in both the cysteine and the phenylalanine. CDR3 DNA only is kept here, 39 bases in frame from base 1. TCRbeta CDR3 regions were amplified from genomic DNA using the immunoSEQ Assay, a bias-controlled multiplex PCR. The original methods were these. Within the assay, amplification of reference gene primers was used to estimate how many nucleated cells each sample contained. To quantify the absolute abundance of each unique TCRbeta CDR3 rearrangement, sequence reads were collapsed and filtered. For each sample, productive Simpson clonality was calculated as the square root of Simpson's diversity index across productive rearrangements. Here the immuneACCESS table is served through TCRdb, limited to in-frame sequences with V and J called. Missing clones are a known gap in these copies; in checked studies unresolved V genes cover under half, and the rest lacks a known reason. The DNA gave D and trimming, while V, J and clone size come from that table. This sample gives around 250,000 clones in total; approximately 86% of them show up just once. Of the sample, over 6% falls within the top ten clones.

Study-wide findings and limitations: The amount of clinical and demographic metadata varied by source and participant and was provided uncurated.

Whole blood was collected in K2EDTA tubes by collaborating institutions according to the institutions' own protocols. For TCRbeta analysis, collaborators shipped samples as frozen whole blood, isolated PBMCs, or DNA extracted from either of those sample types. The chain uses TRBV5-4 and TRBJ1-1; 7 bases in the junction line up with TRBD1. The sequence came from a woman in her seventies with active or convalescent COVID-19. The sample comprised peripheral blood. This receptor has the CDR3 CASSQQGSAEAFF. The nucleotide sequence reads TGTGCCAGCAGCCAACAGGGGAGTGCTGAAGCTTTCTTT.